The 27 T cell receptor beta chains given below trace back to one sample, sequenced in a study of sequential checkpoint blockade in melanoma. Specified treatment: randomized to nivolumab then ipilimumab (arm A) or the reverse (arm B). Here immunoSEQ multiplex PCR was the method, and the copy in TCRdb shows in-frame clones only, minus some. The sample lists some 12,000 clones; 70% to 85% were seen once. The material sequenced was CD8+ T cells sorted from blood (inferred from file names), taken from a patient given nivolumab and ipilimumab in sequence. The receptors derive from a human donor with melanoma.

This sequence joins TRBV4-1 and TRBJ1-2; 7 bases map to TRBD1. The CDR3 runs 13 residues. The germline V gene encodes CDR1 MGHRA and CDR2 YSYEKL. The ends lost 4 bases at V and 4 bases at J; junction bases unmatched: 3. The CDR3 nucleotides read TGCGCCAGCAGCCCACAGGGGAGCTATGGCTACACCTTC. It specifies CASSPQGSYGYTF.

The V and J genes are TRBV6-4 and TRBJ2-2, with TRBD2 identical over 7 bases. CDR3 size: 14 residues. V lost 3 bases to trimming and J lost 3 bases; unmatched junction nucleotides: 1. The germline gives CDR1 MRHNA, CDR2 SNTAGT. For the CDR3, the DNA is TGTGCCAGCAGTGAAAGCGGGGACACCGGGGAGCTGTTTTTT. Protein product: CASSESGDTGELFF.

This chain connects TRBV9 to TRBJ2-5; 12 nucleotides agree with TRBD2. Germline CDR1 and CDR2: SGDLS and YYNGEE. CDR3 length: 18 residues. J lost 4 bases, V lost 4 bases, and 14 bases had no gene match. The CDR3 sequence is CASSPGLAGYPGGETQYF. CDR3 sequence (DNA): TGTGCCAGCAGCCCCGGACTAGCGGGGTATCCAGGGGGAGAGACCCAGTACTTC.

The gene calls are TRBV5-6 and TRBJ2-7, with TRBD1 identical over 9 bases. J lost 0 bases, V lost 1 base, and 8 bases had no gene match. Germline V lookup: CDR1 SGHDT, CDR2 YYEEEE. The CDR3 extends over 17 amino acids. The CDR3 reads CASSLFRDRDISYEQYF. CDR3 in DNA: TGTGCCAGCAGCTTGTTCCGGGACAGGGATATCTCCTACGAGCAGTACTTC.

V usage is TRBV5-6 and J usage is TRBJ1-2; no clear D gene. CDR3 size: 12 residues. Trimming shortened V by 7 bases and J by 6 bases, and 13 bases separated the two germline ends. The germline V gene encodes CDR1 SGHDT and CDR2 YYEEEE. CDR3 nucleotides: TGTGCCAGCTCATTTTCCGGGAATGGCTACACCTTC. Amino acids: CASSFSGNGYTF.

This clone was observed once. The rearrangement joins TRBV2 to TRBJ2-1; a possible D gene is TRBD1 (5 bases). CDR3 length: 16 amino acids. Between the trimmed V and J ends, which lost 3 bases and 5 bases, there was a span of 17 bases. Germline loops: CDR1 SNHLY, CDR2 FYNNEI. CDR3 in amino acids: CASSEWGDQSHNEQFF. The CDR3 region has the DNA TGTGCCAGCAGTGAGTGGGGCGATCAATCCCACAATGAGCAGTTCTTC.

The chain joins TRBV5-4 to TRBJ1-2, with 7 nucleotides matching TRBD1. The length of the CDR3 is 15 residues. The ends lost 2 bases at V and 1 base at J; junction bases unmatched: 5. The germline CDR1 and CDR2 sequences are SGHNT and YYREEE (reference sequence). This CDR3 reads CASSFTRGLNYGYTF. In DNA form, the CDR3 reads TGTGCCAGCAGCTTTACGAGGGGGCTTAACTATGGCTACACCTTC.

The chain joins TRBV9 to TRBJ2-7, with 9 bases identical to TRBD1. After removal of 4 bases from V and 5 bases from J, the junction contained 7 bases not matched to a gene. The CDR3 runs 14 residues. Germline V gene lookup returns CDR1 SGDLS and CDR2 YYNGEE. The CDR3 nucleotides are TGTGCCAGCAGCCCCGGGACAGGGAGCAACGAGCAGTACTTC. Its translation: CASSPGTGSNEQYF.

The V and J genes are TRBV10-1 and TRBJ2-7; TRBD1 agrees at 8 bases. The germline V gene has CDR1 WNHNN and CDR2 SYGVQD (reference sequence). With V trimmed by 0 bases and J by 10 bases, 5 bases remained unmatched. This CDR3 has 13 amino acids. The CDR3 here is CASSESNGQGQYF. The CDR3 coding sequence is TGCGCCAGCAGTGAGTCGAATGGACAGGGTCAGTACTTC.

The chain recombines TRBV28 with TRBJ2-3; TRBD2 matches 7 bases. The junction had 8 bases not matched to a gene; V was cut back by 3 bases and J by 5 bases. The CDR3 extends over 15 amino acids. Germline CDR1 reads MDHEN; CDR2 reads SYDVKM. The CDR3 loop is CASSFYAGAGDTQYF. Here the CDR3 DNA reads TGTGCCAGCAGTTTCTATGCGGGAGCCGGAGATACGCAGTATTTT.

The chain employs TRBV28 and TRBJ2-1, with D possibly matching TRBD1 (6 bases). This CDR3 contains 18 residues. Trimming cost V 2 bases and J 4 bases, with 21 bases left between them. Germline V gene data show CDR1 as MDHEN and CDR2 as SYDVKM. In DNA form, the CDR3 reads TGTGCCAGCAGTTTAGGTGGTTGGGCAGGGGCCGTATACAATGAGCAGTTCTTC. It translates to CASSLGGWAGAVYNEQFF.

Here the CDR3 DNA reads TGTGCCAGCAGGCCCCATGGGCGAGTACCCATGAACACTGAAGCTTTCTTT. Translating gives CASRPHGRVPMNTEAFF. The V call is TRBV21-1, the J call TRBJ1-1; the DNA was not compared with TRBD1, the D call given in the table. TRBV21-1 constitutes a pseudogene. This CDR3 comprises 17 residues.

The chain couples TRBV4-1 to TRBJ2-3, with 8 bases identical to TRBD2. Germline V gene data show CDR1 as MGHRA and CDR2 as YSYEKL. J was trimmed by 6 bases and V by 0 bases; bases with no gene match: 5. The CDR3 extends over 15 amino acids. The CDR3, as DNA: TGCGCCAGCAGCCAAGAAGTCCAGCGGGAGGATACGCAGTATTTT. Protein: CASSQEVQREDTQYF.

This chain links TRBV5-1 with TRBJ1-2; 10 nucleotides line up with TRBD1. The V and J ends lost 2 bases and 6 bases, in that order; junction bases with no gene match: 7. Germline V gene data show CDR1 as SGHRS and CDR2 as YFSETQ. The CDR3 is 15 amino acids. The CDR3 reads CASSLPTGTGDGYTF. As DNA, the CDR3 is TGCGCCAGCAGCTTACCTACCGGGACAGGGGATGGCTACACCTTC.

The chain combines TRBV30 with TRBJ1-4; 9 nucleotides agree with TRBD1. Germline lookup yields CDR1 GTSNPN and CDR2 SVGIG (reference sequence). The CDR3 is 12 amino acids. V lost 8 bases, J lost 6 bases, and 4 bases stayed unmatched. The CDR3 nucleotides are TGTGCCACTGACAGGGGGGATGAAAAACTGTTTTTT. Its translation: CATDRGDEKLFF.

V is TRBV6-5 and J is TRBJ2-1, with 7 positions matching TRBD2. The V segment lost 0 bases and the J segment 6 bases; nucleotides outside the gene matches: 2. This CDR3 has 14 residues. The V gene's germline CDR1 is MNHEY and CDR2 SVGAGI. CDR3 protein: CASSYSGGTNEQFF. The CDR3 DNA is TGTGCCAGCAGTTACTCGGGAGGGACCAATGAGCAGTTCTTC.

The chain uses TRBV11-2 and TRBJ2-5; 8 bases are shared with TRBD2. The CDR3 totals 14 residues. Germline V gene sequence: CDR1 SGHAT, CDR2 FQNNGV. The V segment lost 4 bases and the J segment 1 base; nucleotides outside the gene matches: 2. The CDR3 spells CASSSGTSQETQYF. As DNA, the CDR3 is TGTGCCAGCAGCTCGGGGACTAGCCAAGAGACCCAGTACTTC.

The chain joins TRBV11-2 to TRBJ2-1, with TRBD2 identical over 8 bases. V trimming: 3 bases; J trimming: 4 bases; junction bases outside the gene matches: 11. Germline CDR1 SGHAT, CDR2 FQNNGV. The CDR3 consists of 17 residues. This CDR3 reads CASSLDGSSGWYNEQFF. The DNA for the CDR3 is TGTGCCAGCAGCTTGGATGGATCTAGCGGGTGGTACAATGAGCAGTTCTTC.

This chain connects TRBV19 to TRBJ2-1; TRBD1 matches at 8 bases. From germline, CDR1 is LNHDA and CDR2 SQIVND (reference sequence). Unmatched junction bases numbered 4, after V lost 7 bases and J lost 2 bases. The CDR3 is made up of 14 amino acids. CDR3 region: CASTVQGAYNEQFF. The CDR3 coding sequence is TGTGCCAGTACGGTACAGGGGGCCTACAATGAGCAGTTCTTC.

The rearrangement links TRBV30 to TRBJ2-7; TRBD2 might be the D (5 bases). V was pared by 4 bases and J by 2 bases, with 18 bases between. The CDR3 has 15 amino acids. CDR1 and CDR2 (germline): GTSNPN, SVGIG (reference sequence). CDR3: CAWNHAGDWTYEQYF. DNA for the CDR3: TGTGCCTGGAACCATGCCGGGGATTGGACCTACGAGCAGTACTTC.

The chain employs TRBV30 and TRBJ1-1; possibly TRBD1 for D (6 bases). The CDR3 is made up of 13 amino acids. Trimming cost V 5 bases and J 4 bases, with 14 bases left between them. Per the germline V gene, CDR1 is GTSNPN and CDR2 is SVGIG (reference sequence). CDR3 in amino acids: CAWGDTGPTEAFF. The CDR3 DNA reads as TGTGCCTGGGGGGACACCGGGCCCACTGAAGCTTTCTTT.

The CDR3 DNA sequence: TGTGCCAGCAGCGTAAGCGATAGCGGGAGGGCCTTGGTGTCCAAAAACATTCAGTACTTC. Its protein is CASSVSDSGRALVSKNIQYF. J is TRBJ2-4 and V is TRBV9, with 11 bases fitting TRBD2. V shed 1 base and J 2 bases; nucleotides not matched to a gene: 14. The CDR3 is made up of 20 amino acids. Germline V gene sequence: CDR1 SGDLS, CDR2 YYNGEE.

V gene TRBV10-2 combines with J gene TRBJ2-7; 8 nucleotides match TRBD1. CDR1 is WSHSY and CDR2 is SAAADI in the germline V gene. V shed 11 bases and J 3 bases; nucleotides not matched to a gene: 6. The CDR3 runs 12 residues. The CDR3 loop reads CAGGQGGYEQYF. For the CDR3, the DNA is TGCGCCGGCGGACAGGGAGGCTACGAGCAGTACTTC.

The chain recombines TRBV2 with TRBJ1-1; D is uncertain. Trimming removed 7 bases at V and 1 base at J, with 10 bases between. From germline, CDR1 is SNHLY and CDR2 FYNNEI. This CDR3 is 13 amino acids long. The DNA for the CDR3 is TGTGCCAGCATGCACCCGGGGAACACTGAAGCTTTCTTT. Its translation: CASMHPGNTEAFF.

This chain links TRBV6-5 with TRBJ2-1; TRBD2 aligns across 7 bases. V was pared by 3 bases and J by 3 bases, with 5 bases of the junction left unmatched. This CDR3 comprises 15 residues. Germline V gene data show CDR1 as MNHEY and CDR2 as SVGAGI. This CDR3 reads CASSYGWGGYNEQFF. The CDR3 DNA follows: TGTGCCAGCAGTTATGGGTGGGGGGGCTACAATGAGCAGTTCTTC.

The chain links TRBV5-4 to TRBJ1-1, with D possibly being TRBD1 (6 bases). CDR3 length: 12 amino acids. Trimming took 2 bases from V and 4 from J, leaving 6 bases between them. Germline-derived CDR1 and CDR2 are SGHNT and YYREEE (reference sequence). The CDR3 here is CASSFRGTEAFF. DNA for the CDR3: TGTGCCAGCAGCTTCAGGGGCACTGAAGCTTTCTTT.

The chain carries TRBV28 and TRBJ2-1, with D tentatively TRBD1 (7 bases). The germline CDR1 and CDR2 sequences are MDHEN and SYDVKM. This CDR3 is 15 amino acids long. The germline V and J ends were trimmed by 3 bases and 7 bases, with 16 bases remaining between them. In nucleotides, the CDR3 is TGTGCCAGCAGTTTTGTCAGGGGGGTTTGGAATGAGCAGTTCTTC. Amino acid sequence: CASSFVRGVWNEQFF.